A single sample gave rise to the 8 T cell receptor beta chains below, sequenced in a study of blood T cell repertoires in COVID-19. Clones were read by immunoSEQ multiplex PCR, and TCRdb kept only the in-frame ones, dropping some. The table lists a few hundred thousand clones, just over 85% of them singletons, with less than 2% in the top ten. Sample: PBMCs or T cells enriched from blood (not recorded which). The source of these receptors is a man aged 40-50 years who had recovered from COVID-19.

The genes are TRBV9 and TRBJ2-1, with D maybe TRBD1 (6 bases). V lost 2 bases to trimming and J lost 3 bases, with 9 bases between them. From germline, CDR1 is SGDLS and CDR2 YYNGEE. The CDR3 contains 14 residues. In DNA form, the CDR3 reads TGTGCCAGCAGCGTTCAAGGGGGCTACAATGAGCAGTTCTTC. Its protein is CASSVQGGYNEQFF.

The rearrangement joins TRBV5-4 to TRBJ2-7, with D tentatively TRBD2 (6 bases). The CDR3 extends over 16 amino acids. Germline values: CDR1 SGHNT, CDR2 YYREEE (reference sequence). Trimming took off 0 bases at V and 0 bases at J, with 13 bases between the two ends. The CDR3 nucleotides read TGTGCCAGCAGCTTGGTGTCGGGAGCCAGCTCCTACGAGCAGTACTTC. The encoded protein is CASSLVSGASSYEQYF.

The J gene is TRBJ2-3, the V gene TRBV7-9; 8 positions agree with TRBD2. In germline, CDR1 is SEHNR, CDR2 FQNEAQ (reference sequence). V lost 5 bases and J lost 7; bases outside the gene matches: 14. The CDR3 extends over 16 amino acids. The CDR3 region has the DNA TGTGCCAGCAGCCCGCCAGTGGAGCGGGAGTGGCATACGCAGTATTTT. This codes for CASSPPVEREWHTQYF.

This chain joins TRBV7-9 and TRBJ1-2; tentative D call: TRBD1 (5 bases). Germline CDR1 is SEHNR and CDR2 is FQNEAQ (reference sequence). The CDR3 loop spans 15 amino acids. The ends were cut back, 0 bases at V and 3 bases at J, with 11 bases in the middle. In DNA, the CDR3 is TGTGCCAGCAGCTTAGCTGCAGGGTCGGACTATGGCTACACCTTC. It is translated as CASSLAAGSDYGYTF.

The J gene is TRBJ1-6, the V gene TRBV27; tentatively, D is TRBD1 (5 bases). This CDR3 has 16 residues. With 2 bases removed from V and 1 base from J, the gap between germline ends came to 9 bases. Germline CDR1 and CDR2: MNHEY and SMNVEV (reference sequence). Here the CDR3 DNA reads TGTGCCAGCAGTTTAAAGACAGCTTCCTATAATTCACCCCTCCACTTT. Amino acids: CASSLKTASYNSPLHF.

This clone was picked up one time. The V call is TRBV5-1, the J call TRBJ2-7, with 12 bases aligning to TRBD2. J was trimmed by 0 bases and V by 0 bases; bases with no gene match: 4. CDR1 and CDR2 from the germline V gene are SGHRS and YFSETQ. There are 17 residues in the CDR3. The DNA of the CDR3 is TGCGCCAGCAGCTTGGGGGCTAGCGGGAGGGCCTCCTACGAGCAGTACTTC. Translation gives CASSLGASGRASYEQYF.

The chain carries TRBV7-4 and TRBJ2-7; maybe TRBD2 (7 bases). The CDR3 length is 17 residues. The ends were cut back, 4 bases at V and 3 bases at J, with 22 bases in the middle. Germline CDR1 and CDR2: SGHVT and SQSDAQ. In nucleotides, the CDR3 is TGTGCCAGCAGCTGTCGAAACCCGGGGGGCTTCTTCTACGAGCAGTACTTC. It specifies CASSCRNPGGFFYEQYF.

The gene calls are TRBV10-3 and TRBJ1-1; D gene uncertain. CDR3 length: 13 amino acids. V lost 3 bases and J lost 1, with 6 bases in between. Germline V gene data show CDR1 as ENHRY and CDR2 as SYGVKD. The CDR3 DNA reads as TGTGCCATCAGTGAAACGGGGAACACTGAAGCTTTCTTT. This sequence encodes CAISETGNTEAFF.